Below, 15 T cell receptor beta chains from the same sample are listed, as sequenced in a study of shared clonotypes between healthy human individuals. TCRdb keeps only in-frame clones here, not all; method: immunoSEQ multiplex PCR. The table includes approximately 2.5 million clones, roughly nine tenths detected once. Sequencing was performed on naive CD4+ T cells sorted from blood. Subset of the sample: CD45RA+ positively selected. These receptors originate from a man aged 18 to 30 in good health.

The gene calls are TRBV4-1 and TRBJ2-7; the D gene is possibly TRBD2 (6 bases). V lost 1 base and J lost 0, with 16 bases in between. Germline assignment: CDR1 MGHRA and CDR2 YSYEKL. There are 17 residues in the CDR3. This CDR3 is CASSQGAGSPISYEQYF. The CDR3 region has the DNA TGCGCCAGCAGCCAAGGAGCGGGTTCCCCTATCTCCTACGAGCAGTACTTC.

The chain couples TRBV10-3 to TRBJ1-3; D remains ambiguous. CDR1 and CDR2 from the germline V gene are ENHRY and SYGVKD. The V gene lost 3 bases and the J gene lost 0 bases, with 9 bases spanning the gap. The CDR3 extends over 15 amino acids. CDR3 residues: CAISDQPSSGNTIYF. CDR3 DNA sequence: TGTGCCATCAGTGACCAGCCGAGCTCTGGAAACACCATATATTTT.

This chain joins TRBV7-2 and TRBJ1-5; D remains ambiguous. Trimming removed 2 bases from V and 1 base from J, with 15 bases in between. This CDR3 region has 17 residues. Germline CDR1 reads SGHTA; CDR2 reads FQGNSA. Written as DNA, the CDR3 is TGTGCCAGCAGCTTACGGTCGGATGGGAAAAGCAATCAGCCCCAGCATTTT. As protein: CASSLRSDGKSNQPQHF.

This clone was recorded only once. The chain couples TRBV11-2 to TRBJ2-6; TRBD1 might be the D (6 bases). CDR3 length: 17 amino acids. V was shortened by 5 bases and J by 1 base, with 15 bases between the two germline ends. Germline loops: CDR1 SGHAT, CDR2 FQNNGV. CDR3 DNA sequence: TGTGCCAGCAGCGTCCCCAGGGGCGCATCTGGGGCCAACGTCCTGACTTTC. The encoded protein is CASSVPRGASGANVLTF.

A note on this clone: Distinct nucleotide sequences in the sample also encode this CDR3. This rearrangement joins TRBV5-1 to TRBJ2-7, with a tentative D call TRBD1 (6 bases). Trimming left V 0 bases short and J 0 bases short, with 13 bases between. The CDR3 covers 16 residues. In germline, CDR1 is SGHRS, CDR2 YFSETQ. The CDR3 DNA sequence: TGCGCCAGCAGCTTGGAGGCAGGGGCAGGCTCCTACGAGCAGTACTTC. The encoded protein is CASSLEAGAGSYEQYF.

The chain is built from TRBV28 and TRBJ1-1, with a tentative D call TRBD1 (6 bases). V lost 3 bases to trimming and J lost 5 bases, with 19 bases between them. Germline assignment: CDR1 MDHEN and CDR2 SYDVKM. The CDR3 has 16 residues. CDR3 sequence (DNA): TGTGCCAGCAGTTTGGGGGCAGGGTTTTTTGGAACTGAAGCTTTCTTT. It translates to CASSLGAGFFGTEAFF.

This clone was seen a few times. The V and J genes are TRBV10-1 and TRBJ2-7, with 7 bases lining up with TRBD1. Germline CDR1 reads WNHNN; CDR2 reads SYGVQD (reference sequence). This CDR3 comprises 14 residues. J gave up 4 bases and V 7 bases, and 10 bases lay outside the gene matches. The CDR3 here is CASTGGEGVYEQYF. The CDR3 DNA sequence: TGCGCCAGCACAGGGGGAGAAGGAGTTTACGAGCAGTACTTC.

V usage is TRBV21-1 and J usage is TRBJ1-5; the DNA was not compared with TRBD1, the D call given in the table. TRBV21-1 is designated a pseudogene. This CDR3 has 18 residues. CDR3 loop: CASSKGAGYQGPNQPQHF. The CDR3 DNA follows: TGTGCCAGCAGCAAAGGGGCAGGGTACCAGGGGCCCAATCAGCCCCAGCATTTT.

V usage is TRBV28 and J usage is TRBJ1-1, with 9 positions matching TRBD1. Germline V gives CDR1 MDHEN, CDR2 SYDVKM. Trimming cost V 4 bases and J 2 bases; bases outside gene matches: 5. The CDR3 is 15 amino acids. The CDR3 sequence: CASSSGDRANTEAFF. The CDR3 DNA is TGTGCCAGCAGTTCTGGGGACAGGGCTAACACTGAAGCTTTCTTT. The whole variable domain, filled in from reference TRBV28 and TRBJ1-1, reads DVKVTQSSRYLVKRTGEKVFLECVQDMDHENMFWYRQDPGLGLRLIYFSYDVKMKEKGDIPEGYSVSREKKERFSLILESASTNQTSMYLCASSSGDRANTEAFFGQGTRLTVV.

V usage is TRBV5-5 and J usage is TRBJ1-5; the match to TRBD1 covers 7 bases. This CDR3 has 15 amino acids. Germline loops: CDR1 SGHKS, CDR2 YYEKEE (reference sequence). Losses at the gene ends were 0 bases for V and 4 bases for J; bases not matched to a gene: 4. The CDR3 region is CASSLEQGTNQPQHF. Here the CDR3 DNA reads TGTGCCAGCAGCTTGGAACAGGGGACTAATCAGCCCCAGCATTTT. Variable domain in full (rest from reference TRBV5-5 and TRBJ1-5): DAGVTQSPTHLIKTRGQQVTLRCSPISGHKSVSWYQQVLGQGPQFIFQYYEKEERGRGNFPDRFSARQFPNYSSELNVNALLLGDSALYLCASSLEQGTNQPQHFGDGTRLSIL.

The J gene is TRBJ1-6, the V gene TRBV5-8; 7 bases line up with TRBD1. Germline V CDR1 and CDR2: SGHTS, YDEGEE. CDR3 length equals 15 residues. V was clipped by 4 bases and J by 4 bases; unmatched bases: 5. CDR3 sequence: CASSLQGPYNSPLHF. In nucleotides, the CDR3 is TGTGCCAGCAGCCTACAGGGGCCTTATAATTCACCCCTCCACTTT.

Turning to this clone: The sample carries other DNA sequences with the same CDR3. This rearrangement joins TRBV10-3 to TRBJ2-7; no definite D call. CDR3 size: 13 residues. Germline V gene lookup returns CDR1 ENHRY and CDR2 SYGVKD. The ends were cut back, 3 bases at V and 2 bases at J, with 8 bases in the middle. The CDR3 sequence: CAISEGSTYEQYF. DNA for the CDR3: TGTGCCATCAGTGAAGGCAGCACCTACGAGCAGTACTTC.

This chain connects TRBV10-1 to TRBJ2-3, with 9 bases aligning to TRBD2. Germline V lookup: CDR1 WNHNN, CDR2 SYGVQD (reference sequence). The CDR3 totals 15 residues. V trimming: 4 bases; J trimming: 5 bases; junction bases outside the gene matches: 7. CDR3 loop: CASSVRGGGRDTQYF. CDR3 sequence (DNA): TGCGCCAGCAGTGTCCGCGGGGGGGGACGAGATACGCAGTATTTT.

Remarks on this clone: This same CDR3 is encoded by further DNA sequences in the sample. The chain has TRBV6-5 and TRBJ1-1; no definite D call. This CDR3 has 11 residues. V lost 6 bases to trimming and J lost 5 bases, with 7 bases between them. CDR1 MNHEY and CDR2 SVGAGI come from the germline V gene. As DNA, the CDR3 is TGTGCCAGCAGCCGTGGGACTGAAGCTTTCTTT. Translation gives CASSRGTEAFF.

The V and J genes are TRBV19 and TRBJ1-4; 7 positions agree with TRBD1. The V gene's germline CDR1 is LNHDA and CDR2 SQIVND (reference sequence). Trimming took 3 bases from V and 5 from J; bases not matched to a gene: 6. CDR3 length: 15 residues. CDR3 bases: TGTGCCAGTAGTATTTACAGGGGTCCCAATGAAAAACTGTTTTTT. Translation gives CASSIYRGPNEKLFF.